A single sample gave rise to the 10 T cell receptor beta chains below, sequenced in a study of CD8+ T cells in alopecia areata (dated by TCRdb to the late 2010s). The time point tag for this specimen amounts to: baseline before oral tofacitinib. Libraries were built with the immunoSEQ multiplex PCR assay. To provide template for TCR sequencing, every sample had RNA extracted and reverse transcribed into cDNA. TCRdb re-hosts the immuneACCESS table, in-frame sequences only. Its copies lack some clones; in the studies checked, an unresolved V gene accounts for under half of them, and the cause for the rest is not known. The sample records tens of thousands of clones, roughly 61% of which are singletons. The ten largest clones add up to 17% of the sample. This material consisted of CD8+ T cells sorted from blood, taken at week 0. The origin of the receptors is a human donor with alopecia areata.

Here the CDR3 reads CSVEDGIYGYTF. For the CDR3, the DNA is TGCAGCGTTGAGGACGGGATCTATGGCTACACCTTC. J is TRBJ1-2 and V is TRBV29-1; D not certain. The germline CDR1 and CDR2 sequences are SQVTM and ANQGSEA. The V and J ends lost 3 bases and 4 bases respectively, with 9 bases between them. CDR3 length: 12 residues.

The chain joins TRBV7-6 to TRBJ2-7; a weak D match, TRBD1 (6 bases). Trimming took off 3 bases at V and 3 bases at J, with 9 bases between the two ends. Germline loops: CDR1 SGHVS, CDR2 FNYEAQ. This CDR3 contains 13 residues. The CDR3 DNA sequence: TGTGCCAGCAGCTTGGACAGCTACTACGAGCAGTACTTC. It codes for CASSLDSYYEQYF. The entire variable domain, with the rest obtained from reference TRBV7-6 and TRBJ2-7, is as follows: GAGVSQSPRYKVTKRGQDVALRCDPISGHVSLYWYRQALGQGPEFLTYFNYEAQQDKSGLPNDRFSAERPEGSISTLTIQRTEQRDSAMYRCASSLDSYYEQYFGPGTRLTVT.

The chain recombines TRBV9 with TRBJ1-2; no firm D call. Germline CDR1 and CDR2: SGDLS and YYNGEE. V dropped 3 bases and J dropped 6 bases, with 18 bases sitting between them. The CDR3 sequence is 15 residues long. CDR3: CASSAIQGMEDGYTF. CDR3 DNA sequence: TGTGCCAGCAGCGCCATACAAGGAATGGAGGATGGCTACACCTTC.

This rearrangement joins TRBV6-4 to TRBJ2-3; no firm D call. There are 13 residues in the CDR3. V shed 7 bases and J shed 2 bases, with 10 bases lying between them. CDR1 is MRHNA and CDR2 is SNTAGT in the germline V gene. CDR3 region: CASTLASTDTQYF. The CDR3 DNA is TGTGCCAGCACCCTGGCGTCCACAGATACGCAGTATTTT.

The rearrangement joins TRBV19 to TRBJ2-7; tentatively, D is TRBD1 or TRBD2 (5 bases each). The V end was cut by 5 bases, the J end by 4 bases, with 15 bases between. The CDR3 runs to 14 residues. Germline values: CDR1 LNHDA, CDR2 SQIVND (reference sequence). The DNA for the CDR3 is TGTGCCAGTAGTGCCTTCATGGGACCATACGAGCAGTACTTC. Translated: CASSAFMGPYEQYF.

For the CDR3, the DNA is TGTGCCAGCAGTTCGAACGGGGATGATAATTCACCCCTCCACTTT. Residues: CASSSNGDDNSPLHF. The chain links TRBV27 to TRBJ1-6; unclear D gene. The V gene lost 4 bases and the J gene lost 5 bases, with 12 bases spanning the gap. This CDR3 is 15 amino acids long. CDR1 is MNHEY, CDR2 SMNVEV, per germline (reference sequence).

This rearrangement joins TRBV5-6 to TRBJ2-7, with D possibly being TRBD2 (6 bases). The CDR3 is made up of 14 amino acids. V lost 4 bases to trimming and J lost 5 bases, with 16 bases between them. Looked up from germline, CDR1 is SGHDT and CDR2 is YYEEEE. The CDR3: CASSGGGGINEQYF. The CDR3 DNA follows: TGTGCCAGCAGCGGAGGTGGAGGGATCAACGAGCAGTACTTC. Filled out from reference TRBV5-6 and TRBJ2-7, the complete variable domain reads DAGVTQSPTHLIKTRGQQVTLRCSPKSGHDTVSWYQQALGQGPQFIFQYYEEEERQRGNFPDRFSGHQFPNYSSELNVNALLLGDSALYLCASSGGGGINEQYFGPGTRLTVT.

The J gene is TRBJ2-7, the V gene TRBV14, with 9 bases identical to TRBD1. The CDR3 length is 13 residues. The germline V gene has CDR1 SGHDN and CDR2 FVKESK. V gave up 6 bases and J gave up 3 bases; unmatched junction bases: 3. The CDR3 region is CASRGQGLYEQYF. The CDR3 nucleotides read TGTGCCAGCAGGGGACAGGGCCTCTACGAGCAGTACTTC. The variable domain in full, completed from reference TRBV14 and TRBJ2-7, reads EAGVTQFPSHSVIEKGQTVTLRCDPISGHDNLYWYRRVMGKEIKFLLHFVKESKQDESGMPNNRFLAERTGGTYSTLKVQPAELEDSGVYFCASRGQGLYEQYFGPGTRLTVT.

This clone came up once. The CDR3 spells CASSFTVGETQYF. DNA for the CDR3: TGTGCCAGCAGCTTTACTGTTGGGGAGACCCAGTACTTC. The rearrangement joins TRBV5-6 to TRBJ2-5, with D unclear. This CDR3 contains 13 residues. V was pared by 2 bases and J by 5 bases, with 10 bases between. Germline V gene data show CDR1 as SGHDT and CDR2 as YYEEEE.

This chain links TRBV7-9 with TRBJ1-1, with D unclear. V was pared by 1 base and J by 4 bases, with 4 bases between. Germline values: CDR1 SEHNR, CDR2 FQNEAQ (reference sequence). The CDR3 spans 12 residues. The DNA of the CDR3 is TGTGCCAGCAGCTTAGACGTCACTGAAGCTTTCTTT. Protein product: CASSLDVTEAFF.